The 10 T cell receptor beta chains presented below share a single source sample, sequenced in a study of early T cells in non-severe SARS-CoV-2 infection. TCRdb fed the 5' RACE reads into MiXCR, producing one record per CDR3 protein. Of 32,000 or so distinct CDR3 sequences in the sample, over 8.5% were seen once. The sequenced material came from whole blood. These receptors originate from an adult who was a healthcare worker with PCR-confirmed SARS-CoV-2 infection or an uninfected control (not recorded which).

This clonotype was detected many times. CDR3: CATSVGGRLSYNEQFF. The CDR3 bases are TGTGCCACCAGTGTGGGCGGCAGACTCTCCTACAATGAGCAGTTCTTC. This chain uses TRBV24-1 with TRBJ2-1, with D uncertain. Germline-derived CDR1 and CDR2 are KGHDR and SFDVKD. This CDR3 has 16 residues. V was cut by 5 bases and J by 0 bases, with 13 bases left in between.

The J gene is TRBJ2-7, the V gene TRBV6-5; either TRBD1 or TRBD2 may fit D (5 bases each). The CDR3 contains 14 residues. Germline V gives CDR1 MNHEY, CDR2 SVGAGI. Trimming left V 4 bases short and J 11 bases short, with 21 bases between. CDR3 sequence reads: CASSFLGPDLREYF. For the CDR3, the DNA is TGTGCCAGCAGTTTTCTGGGACCGGACTTACGAGAGTACTTC.

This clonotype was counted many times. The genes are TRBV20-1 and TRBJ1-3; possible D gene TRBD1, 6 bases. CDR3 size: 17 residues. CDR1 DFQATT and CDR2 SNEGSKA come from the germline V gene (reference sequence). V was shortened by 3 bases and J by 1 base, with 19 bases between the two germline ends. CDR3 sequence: CSARGAPTKSSGNTIYF. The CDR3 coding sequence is TGCAGTGCTAGGGGGGCCCCCACAAAATCTTCTGGAAACACCATATATTTT.

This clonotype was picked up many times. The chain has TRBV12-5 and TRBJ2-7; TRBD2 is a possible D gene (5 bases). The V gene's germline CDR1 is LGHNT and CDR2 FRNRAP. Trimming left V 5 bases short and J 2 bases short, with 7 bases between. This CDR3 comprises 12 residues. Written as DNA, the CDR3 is TGTGCTAGTGGTACCGGGACCTACGAGCAGTACTTC. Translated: CASGTGTYEQYF.

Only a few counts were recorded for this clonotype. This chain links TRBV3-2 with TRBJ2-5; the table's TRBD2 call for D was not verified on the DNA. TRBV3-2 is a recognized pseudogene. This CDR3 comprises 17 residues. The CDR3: CASSQVRRLGWEETQYF. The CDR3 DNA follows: TGTGCCAGCAGCCAAGTCCGTAGACTAGGATGGGAAGAGACCCAGTACTTC.

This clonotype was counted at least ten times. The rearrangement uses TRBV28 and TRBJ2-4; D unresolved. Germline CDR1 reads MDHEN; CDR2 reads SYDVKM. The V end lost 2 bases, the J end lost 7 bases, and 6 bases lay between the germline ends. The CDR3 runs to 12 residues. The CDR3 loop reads CASSLLGNIQYF. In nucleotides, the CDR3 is TGTGCCAGCAGTTTACTGGGGAACATTCAGTACTTC. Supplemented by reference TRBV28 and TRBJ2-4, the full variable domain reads DVKVTQSSRYLVKRTGEKVFLECVQDMDHENMFWYRQDPGLGLRLIYFSYDVKMKEKGDIPEGYSVSREKKERFSLILESASTNQTSMYLCASSLLGNIQYFGAGTRLSVL.

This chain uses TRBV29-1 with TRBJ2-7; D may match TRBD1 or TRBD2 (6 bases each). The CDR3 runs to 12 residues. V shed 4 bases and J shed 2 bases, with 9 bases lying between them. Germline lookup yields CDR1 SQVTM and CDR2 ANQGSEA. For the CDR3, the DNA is TGCAGCGTTGCCGGGGGCACCTACGAGCAGTACTTC. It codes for CSVAGGTYEQYF.

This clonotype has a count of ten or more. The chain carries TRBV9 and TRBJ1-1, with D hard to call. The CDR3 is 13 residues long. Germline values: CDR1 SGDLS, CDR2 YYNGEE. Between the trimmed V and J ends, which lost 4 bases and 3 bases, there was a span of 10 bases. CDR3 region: CASSFLPDTEAFF. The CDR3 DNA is TGTGCCAGCAGCTTCCTCCCGGACACTGAAGCTTTCTTT.

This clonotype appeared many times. CDR3 protein: CASSGQGWTEAFF. The DNA for the CDR3 is TGTGCCAGCAGTGGACAGGGGTGGACTGAAGCTTTCTTT. The chain is built from TRBV25-1 and TRBJ1-1; TRBD1 matches 8 bases. The V gene end was trimmed by 4 bases and the J gene end by 5 bases; junction bases not matched to a gene: 3. The germline V gene has CDR1 MGHDK and CDR2 SYGVNS. This CDR3 region has 13 residues.

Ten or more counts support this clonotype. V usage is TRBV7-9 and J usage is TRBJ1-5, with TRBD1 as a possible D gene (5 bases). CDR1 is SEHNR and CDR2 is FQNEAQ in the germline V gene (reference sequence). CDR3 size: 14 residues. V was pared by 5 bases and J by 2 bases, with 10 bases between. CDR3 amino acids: CASSPEGGNQPQHF. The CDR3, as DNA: TGTGCCAGCAGCCCCGAAGGGGGCAATCAGCCCCAGCATTTT.